These 7 T cell receptor beta chains came from one sample sequenced in a study of type 1 regulatory T cells. Antigens of these TCRs are unknown. TCRdb redid the calling of the reads with MiXCR, one entry per CDR3 protein. The sample contains approximately 42,000 distinct CDR3 sequences, 12% of which appear only once. Material for sequencing was cultured non-Tr1 T cells, either the whole culture or a sorted T cell fraction (not recorded which). The receptors stem from a human donor in good health.

At least ten counts were recorded for this clonotype. The chain couples TRBV7-3 to TRBJ1-5; D remains ambiguous. V lost 5 bases and J lost 5, with 19 bases in between. This CDR3 has 16 residues. The germline CDR1 and CDR2 sequences are SGHTA and FQGTGA. CDR3 coding DNA: TGTGCCAGCAGCCTGACACGGGATCGGGCGGATCAGCCCCAGCATTTT. Its protein product is CASSLTRDRADQPQHF.

This clonotype has only a few counts. The CDR3 loop reads CASSLRTSGSTGELFF. The CDR3 DNA follows: TGTGCCAGCTCACTACGGACTAGCGGGAGCACCGGGGAGCTGTTTTTT. V is TRBV18 and J is TRBJ2-2, with TRBD2 matching over 13 bases. The V and J ends lost 4 bases and 4 bases, in that order; junction bases with no gene match: 3. The CDR3 is 16 amino acids. Looked up from germline, CDR1 is KGHSH and CDR2 is LQKENI.

The V and J genes are TRBV7-9 and TRBJ1-5; D is unclear. The CDR3 totals 14 residues. Germline lookup yields CDR1 SEHNR and CDR2 FQNEAQ (reference sequence). V dropped 8 bases and J dropped 0 bases, with 11 bases sitting between them. CDR3 DNA: TGTGCCAGCTCTTTTGGACCTAGCAATCAGCCCCAGCATTTT. As protein: CASSFGPSNQPQHF.

As to this clonotype: Given a much more abundant clone one base away, this may be a read error. The chain links TRBV10-3 to TRBJ1-3; 7 bases fit TRBD1. The CDR3 runs to 15 residues. CDR1 ENHRY and CDR2 SYGVKD come from the germline V gene. The CDR3 loop is CTIREPGQHGNTIYF. The CDR3 DNA sequence: TGTACCATCAGGGAACCGGGACAGCATGGAAACACCATATATTTT.

This clonotype was seen repeatedly, ten times or more. The chain is built from TRBV3-1 and TRBJ1-1; D unclear. The CDR3 is 14 amino acids. From germline, CDR1 is LGHDT and CDR2 YNNKEL (reference sequence). With 0 bases removed from V and 2 bases from J, the gap between germline ends came to 7 bases. The DNA for the CDR3 is TGTGCCAGCAGCCAAGATGCAAGTAACACTGAAGCTTTCTTT. This gives the protein CASSQDASNTEAFF.

The chain recombines TRBV5-1 with TRBJ2-3; 10 bases match TRBD1. J was trimmed by 8 bases and V by 1 base; bases with no gene match: 7. The CDR3 sequence is 15 residues long. CDR1 SGHRS and CDR2 YFSETQ come from the germline V gene. The CDR3 is CASSLSGTGVRTQYF. The CDR3 region has the DNA TGCGCCAGCAGCTTGAGCGGGACAGGGGTCCGTACGCAGTATTTT.

The genes are TRBV9 and TRBJ1-6; D remains ambiguous. The germline V gene has CDR1 SGDLS and CDR2 YYNGEE. Trimming pared 2 bases from V and 13 bases from J, leaving 10 bases between. The CDR3 totals 12 residues. The DNA of the CDR3 is TGTGCCAGCAGCGTCCCGGGGTCGCCCCTCCACTTT. This sequence encodes CASSVPGSPLHF.